This TCR beta chain was captured in a study of blood T cell repertoires in COVID-19. The wider study: Acute and convalescent COVID-19 samples came from the United States, Italy and Spain.

The table lists this clone with a few counts. As handled by the study authors: Nucleated cell counts were estimated from reference gene primer amplification. Only in-frame clones appear in the TCRdb table, and some are missing; sequencing was by immunoSEQ multiplex PCR. Clone size and V and J calls were adopted from that table, with D and trimming inferred from the DNA. This table has 150,000 or so clones, about 79% appearing once. The CDR3 runs to 15 residues. Germline CDR1 SNHLY, CDR2 FYNNEI. The V segment lost 6 bases and the J segment 6 bases; nucleotides outside the gene matches: 11. This receptor was taken from a woman aged 80 or over with acute or convalescent COVID-19. The source material was peripheral blood. The chain is built from TRBV2 and TRBJ1-2; 9 bases fit TRBD1. Written as DNA, the CDR3 is TGTGCCAGCAGGTTTGGACAGGGGTTGAAGGATGGCTACACCTTC. Translated, it gives CASRFGQGLKDGYTF.